This TCR beta chain emerged from a study of cytomegalovirus exposure and HLA in healthy donors. Overall study: The roughly 130 validation repertoires, a later analysis reported, used the same platform as the 666 repertoires from the first cohort.

The donors were members of the validation cohort, which comprised more than 90 subjects and was separate from the first cohort of roughly 700 subjects. Clones were read by immunoSEQ multiplex PCR, and TCRdb kept only the in-frame ones, dropping some. The table includes some 330,000 clones, about nine tenths detected once. As regards this clone: The target antigen is unknown.

Broader study findings: The TCR clusters that emerged in the first cohort tended, a later analysis found, to co-occur in the roughly 120 validation repertoires. Cytomegalovirus-associated TCR beta chains were listed, numbering over 150.

Germline CDR1 and CDR2: MNHEY and SMNVEV (reference sequence). Trimming removed 7 bases from V and 10 bases from J, with 16 bases in between. This CDR3 is 12 amino acids long. J is TRBJ1-1 and V is TRBV27, with a tentative D call TRBD1 (6 bases). This TCR came from a woman aged 18-29 years in good health and CMV-seronegative. The sample taken for sequencing was PBMCs. CDR3 bases: TGTGCCAGCAAAGCTCCGACAGGCGGAGCTTTCTTT. Amino acid sequence: CASKAPTGGAFF.